These T cell receptor beta chains were read from a single sample in a study of shared clonotypes between healthy human individuals. Only in-frame clones appear in the TCRdb table, and some are missing; sequencing was by immunoSEQ multiplex PCR. The profile covers around 2.1 million clones, with just over 90% appearing a single time and approximately 1.7% taken by the ten largest. Material: naive CD8+ T cells from PBMCs. The receptors were gathered from a man aged 18 to 30 in good health. Some clones in this sample may be carry-over from other donors' samples. CDR3s include the opening cysteine and the closing phenylalanine or tryptophan. The D gene is left open where the match is weak. Clone size is not always given. Where it is, it says once, few, many or a class for expanded clones.

size,V,J,D,DNA,CDR3
.,TRBV27,TRBJ2-7,TRBD2,TGTGCCAGCAGTTTAGTGTTGCGGGGAGGGCCCTACGAGCAGTACTTC,CASSLVLRGGPYEQYF
.,TRBV4-3,TRBJ2-2,.,TGCGCCAGCAGCCAAGTTTTAAGTTTCGACACCGGGGAGCTGTTTTTT,CASSQVLSFDTGELFF
.,TRBV9,TRBJ1-1,TRBD1,TGTGCCAGCAGCGGGCGACAGGGGCGAATGGACACTGAAGCTTTCTTT,CASSGRQGRMDTEAFF
.,TRBV9,TRBJ2-2,.,TGTGCCAGCAGCGGGGGCGGGTCCGCGAACACCGGGGAGCTGTTTTTT,CASSGGGSANTGELFF
.,TRBV7-2,TRBJ1-2,TRBD1,TGTGCCAGCAGCTTAGGACAGGGGAGCGGCTACACCTTC,CASSLGQGSGYTF
.,TRBV5-1,TRBJ2-7,TRBD2,TGCGCCAGCAGCCCCTATTCTAGCGGACCCTCCTACGAGCAGTACTTC,CASSPYSSGPSYEQYF
.,TRBV9,TRBJ2-7,TRBD2,TGTGCCAGCAGCGTAGGACTAGCGGGAGGCGAGCAGTACTTC,CASSVGLAGGEQYF
.,TRBV29-1,TRBJ2-7,TRBD2,TGCAGCGTTGCGGGAGGGGGAAGCTACGAGCAGTACTTC,CSVAGGGSYEQYF
.,TRBV27,TRBJ2-7,.,TGTGCCAGCAGTTTGGGATACTCCTACGAGCAGTACTTC,CASSLGYSYEQYF
.,TRBV10-2,TRBJ1-2,.,TGCGCCAGCAGTGAGTCGTTTCAGGGGACTACCGGCTACACCTTC,CASSESFQGTTGYTF
.,TRBV7-9,TRBJ2-5,.,TGTGCCAGCAGCTTTGGGACCTCTCGGGTGGAGACCCAGTACTTC,CASSFGTSRVETQYF
.,TRBV29-1,TRBJ2-5,TRBD1,TGCAGCGTTGCGGACAGGGAAGAGACCCAGTACTTC,CSVADREETQYF
.,TRBV10-1,TRBJ2-1,.,TGCGCCAGCAGGGACTATACCCCCGTGGGGTCCTACAATGAGCAGTTCTTC,CASRDYTPVGSYNEQFF
.,TRBV14,TRBJ1-1,.,TGTGCCAGCAGCCAAGATAGATACGCGCACACTGAAGCTTTCTTT,CASSQDRYAHTEAFF
.,TRBV6-5,TRBJ2-5,TRBD1,TGTGCCAGCAGCCACAGGGGACAATTAGCGGAGACCCAGTACTTC,CASSHRGQLAETQYF
few,TRBV6-5,TRBJ1-1,.,TGTGCCAGCAGACAGGGAATGAACACTGAAGCTTTCTTT,CASRQGMNTEAFF
.,TRBV28,TRBJ2-7,TRBD1,TGTGCCAGCAGTTTCACCCGGGACAGGGGGCGGGAGCAGTACTTC,CASSFTRDRGREQYF
.,TRBV5-1,TRBJ2-1,.,TGCGCCAGCAGCCCCATGCCTGATTCCTACAATGAGCAGTTCTTC,CASSPMPDSYNEQFF
.,TRBV5-8,TRBJ2-7,.,TGTGCCAGCAGCTTTGGACGGCAGTACTTC,CASSFGRQYF
.,TRBV9,TRBJ1-1,TRBD1,TGTGCCAGCAGCGCGGACAGGGGGCCGACTGAAGCTTTCTTT,CASSADRGPTEAFF
.,TRBV28,TRBJ2-5,.,TGTGCCAGCAGCACCAGACAGGAACTTCAAGAGACCCAGTACTTC,CASSTRQELQETQYF
.,TRBV7-9,TRBJ2-3,.,TGTGCCAGCAGCCCCGTTCTTGATACGCAGTATTTT,CASSPVLDTQYF
.,TRBV27,TRBJ2-1,.,TGTGCCGGCCCTATACGCAGATCCCCAATTAAGGAGTTCTTC,CAGPIRRSPIKEFF
.,TRBV7-9,TRBJ2-1,TRBD2,TGTGCCAGCAGCCAGCGGGAGGTCTCCTACAATGAGCAGTTCTTC,CASSQREVSYNEQFF
.,TRBV5-1,TRBJ2-1,TRBD2,TGCGCCAGCAGCTTGGTTACTAGCGGGAACAATGAGCAGTTCTTC,CASSLVTSGNNEQFF
.,TRBV12-5,TRBJ1-1,.,TGTGCTAGTGGTTTGACAGGGTTCGGCACTGAAGCTTTCTTT,CASGLTGFGTEAFF
.,TRBV7-9,TRBJ1-2,.,TGTGCCAGCAGCTGGGCAGGGGCCTTTGGGTATGGCTACACCTTC,CASSWAGAFGYGYTF
.,TRBV7-9,TRBJ2-7,.,TGTGCCAGCAGCCAAAGATCGGACAGACATACTTCCTACGAGCAGTACTTC,CASSQRSDRHTSYEQYF
once,TRBV18,TRBJ2-7,.,TGTGCCAGCTCACCAAAGGGTCCCTACGAGCAGTACTTC,CASSPKGPYEQYF
.,TRBV2,TRBJ1-5,TRBD1,TGTGCCAGCAGTGAACGTAAGGGACAGGGAAATCAGCCCCAGCATTTT,CASSERKGQGNQPQHF
.,TRBV11-2,TRBJ2-3,.,TGTGCCAGCAGCTCCATCCTCGCTGGGGCAGATACGCAGTATTTT,CASSSILAGADTQYF
.,TRBV6-5,TRBJ1-2,TRBD1,TGTGCCAGCTTAGGGGGCAGGGATGGTGGCTACACCTTC,CASLGGRDGGYTF
.,TRBV4-1,TRBJ1-5,TRBD1,TGCGCCAGCAGCGAAGGGACAGTCGGAGGACAGCCCCAGCATTTT,CASSEGTVGGQPQHF
few,TRBV30,TRBJ1-2,.,TGTGCCTGGAACGGAAACTATGGCTACACCTTC,CAWNGNYGYTF
.,TRBV5-1,TRBJ2-3,TRBD2,TGCGCCAGCAGCCTTGGACTAGCGGGAGATATAACAGATACGCAGTATTTT,CASSLGLAGDITDTQYF
.,TRBV6-5,TRBJ1-1,.,TGTGCCAGCAGTTACTCGATTGTGGGGGACACTGAAGCTTTCTTT,CASSYSIVGDTEAFF
.,TRBV4-1,TRBJ2-5,.,TGCGCCAGCAGCCAATATCGCCCCGACGTGGCTGGCGAGACCCAGTACTTC,CASSQYRPDVAGETQYF
.,TRBV7-9,TRBJ2-2,.,TGTGCCAGCAGCTACGGGAACCTCGGGGAGCTGTTTTTT,CASSYGNLGELFF
.,TRBV28,TRBJ2-7,.,TGTGCCAGCAGTTTTCCCGCAGAGTCCTACGAGCAGTACTTC,CASSFPAESYEQYF
.,TRBV30,TRBJ1-1,.,TGTGCCTGGAGAGTACTCCGGGGCTCCCAGTTTGGGTTGAACACTGAAGCTTTCTTT,CAWRVLRGSQFGLNTEAFF
.,TRBV5-1,TRBJ2-3,TRBD2,TGCGCCAGCAGCGGAGGACTAGCGGGAGTTTCGCTAGATACGCAGTATTTT,CASSGGLAGVSLDTQYF
.,TRBV28,TRBJ2-1,.,TGTGCCAGCAGTTTCTCCCCGACCTCGCAGGGTTTCGATGAGCAGTTCTTC,CASSFSPTSQGFDEQFF
.,TRBV6-1,TRBJ2-1,TRBD2,TGTGCCAGCAGTACTAGCGGGAGGGCCACTGAGCAGTTCTTC,CASSTSGRATEQFF
.,TRBV14,TRBJ2-5,.,TGTGCCAGCAGCCAAGTCGGGATCAGCGGGGAGACCCAGTACTTC,CASSQVGISGETQYF
.,TRBV9,TRBJ2-6,.,TGTGCCAGCAGCGTAGGGATGGCCAACGTCCTGACTTTC,CASSVGMANVLTF
.,TRBV13,TRBJ2-3,.,TGTGCCAGCAGTTCCGAGCGGAGTTCCACAGATACGCAGTATTTT,CASSSERSSTDTQYF
.,TRBV5-1,TRBJ2-1,.,TGCGCCAGCAGCTTATTACGGACCGGGCCCGACAATGAGCAGTTCTTC,CASSLLRTGPDNEQFF
.,TRBV16,TRBJ2-3,TRBD2,TGTGCCAGCAGCCAATCGCGACGCGGGAGGGCCGCAGATACGCAGTATTTT,CASSQSRRGRAADTQYF
.,TRBV5-4,TRBJ2-7,.,TGTGCCAGCAGCTTGGGGGGAGGGGGCAGTACCTACGAGCAGTACTTC,CASSLGGGGSTYEQYF
.,TRBV7-3,TRBJ2-1,.,TGTGCCAGCAGCTTAAGAGGTGGAGGAAATTACAATGAGCAGTTCTTC,CASSLRGGGNYNEQFF
.,TRBV28,TRBJ2-4,.,TGTGCCAGCAGTTTAAAAGGGGCGGCGAACATTCAGTACTTC,CASSLKGAANIQYF
.,TRBV28,TRBJ1-2,.,TGTGCCAGCAGTTTTCCCGGACGGATTGGAGTATATGGCTACACCTTC,CASSFPGRIGVYGYTF
.,TRBV27,TRBJ2-7,TRBD2,TGTGCCAGCAGTTTACGGCTAGCGGCCTCCTACGAGCAGTACTTC,CASSLRLAASYEQYF
.,TRBV25-1,TRBJ2-2,.,TGTGCCAGCAGTGATCCCGTCGGGGAGCTGTTTTTT,CASSDPVGELFF